The 15 T cell receptor beta chains below come from one sample, sequenced in a study of T cells in localized non-small cell lung cancer. The assay was immunoSEQ multiplex PCR, and TCRdb's table has in-frame clones only and misses some. In the table there are over 65,000 clones, approximately 84% of which are singletons. The sequenced sample was peripheral blood, obtained before any cancer treatment. These receptors came from a female donor over 55 with stage I lung adenocarcinoma.

The chain couples TRBV5-1 to TRBJ2-7; D may be TRBD1 (6 bases). CDR3 length: 14 residues. V gave up 4 bases and J gave up 3 bases, with 14 bases separating them. The V gene's germline CDR1 is SGHRS and CDR2 YFSETQ. This CDR3 reads CASSGTQGGYEQYF. Written as DNA, the CDR3 is TGCGCCAGCAGCGGTACACAGGGTGGCTACGAGCAGTACTTC.

The V call is TRBV7-8, the J call TRBJ1-1; D ambiguous. The CDR3 length is 14 residues. The V gene lost 1 base and the J gene lost 2 bases, with 8 bases spanning the gap. Germline CDR1 SGHVS, CDR2 FQNEAQ. The CDR3 DNA is TGTGCCAGCAGCTTAGGGACGGTAAACACTGAAGCTTTCTTT. This sequence encodes CASSLGTVNTEAFF.

The chain carries TRBV25-1 and TRBJ1-3; the D is unclear. Germline values: CDR1 MGHDK, CDR2 SYGVNS. Trimming took off 5 bases at V and 0 bases at J, with 20 bases between the two ends. The CDR3 runs 18 residues. The CDR3 DNA reads TGTGCCAGCAGTCCCATGCTGGGCAGCCAGAGCTCTGGAAACACCATATATTTT. It encodes CASSPMLGSQSSGNTIYF.

V usage is TRBV28 and J usage is TRBJ1-1; weak D call: TRBD1 (6 bases). V was shortened by 2 bases and J by 4 bases, with 20 bases between the two germline ends. Germline V gives CDR1 MDHEN, CDR2 SYDVKM. This CDR3 has 17 residues. CDR3 DNA: TGTGCCAGCAGTTTAATGGGGGCCGGATTTTCGGGCACTGAAGCTTTCTTT. Residues: CASSLMGAGFSGTEAFF.

V is TRBV19 and J is TRBJ1-4; D is unclear. The ends were cut back, 6 bases at V and 7 bases at J, with 12 bases in the middle. This CDR3 has 13 residues. In germline, CDR1 is LNHDA, CDR2 SQIVND (reference sequence). DNA for the CDR3: TGTGCCAGTAGGCCGGACCCTGGTGAAAAACTGTTTTTT. This gives the protein CASRPDPGEKLFF.

The chain uses TRBV7-2 and TRBJ2-1, with D uncertain. V was pared by 4 bases and J by 2 bases, with 9 bases between. The CDR3 is 14 amino acids. Germline CDR1 and CDR2: SGHTA and FQGNSA. The CDR3 protein is CASSSRPAYNEQFF. Written as DNA, the CDR3 is TGTGCCAGCAGCTCTCGCCCCGCCTACAATGAGCAGTTCTTC.

CDR3: CASSHLGVHLNEQFF. In nucleotides, the CDR3 is TGTGCCAGCAGCCACCTGGGGGTCCACCTGAATGAGCAGTTCTTC. The rearrangement links TRBV27 to TRBJ2-1; D possibly uses TRBD1 or TRBD2 (5 bases each). Per the germline V gene, CDR1 is MNHEY and CDR2 is SMNVEV (reference sequence). The CDR3 runs to 15 residues. V was shortened by 6 bases and J by 7 bases, with 19 bases between the two germline ends.

This sequence joins TRBV7-9 and TRBJ2-1; 7 positions agree with TRBD2. The CDR3 totals 13 residues. The V and J ends lost 5 bases and 8 bases, in that order; junction bases with no gene match: 6. Germline values: CDR1 SEHNR, CDR2 FQNEAQ (reference sequence). The CDR3 is CASSRLAVDEQFF. CDR3 nucleotide sequence: TGTGCCAGCAGCCGACTAGCTGTGGATGAGCAGTTCTTC.

The chain carries TRBV7-6 and TRBJ2-7, with 12 bases lining up with TRBD1. J gave up 6 bases and V 3 bases, and 3 bases lay outside the gene matches. The germline V gene has CDR1 SGHVS and CDR2 FNYEAQ. This CDR3 comprises 14 residues. Written as DNA, the CDR3 is TGTGCCAGCAGCTTCCGGGACAGGGGGCTCGAGCAGTACTTC. This translates into CASSFRDRGLEQYF.

This clone was seen once. The V call is TRBV27, the J call TRBJ2-7; tentatively, D is TRBD2 (5 bases). Germline V gene lookup returns CDR1 MNHEY and CDR2 SMNVEV (reference sequence). This CDR3 is built from 13 residues. Trimming cost V 8 bases and J 5 bases, with 16 bases left between them. CDR3 DNA: TGTGCCAGCCTATTAAGGCCCGGGAACGAGCAGTACTTC. Protein sequence: CASLLRPGNEQYF.

The chain joins TRBV6-5 to TRBJ2-6; TRBD1 might be the D (5 bases). The CDR3 length is 15 residues. The germline V gene has CDR1 MNHEY and CDR2 SVGAGI. The germline V and J ends were trimmed by 2 bases and 2 bases, with 7 bases remaining between them. DNA of the CDR3: TGTGCCAGCAGTTACGGACAACCTGGGGCCAACGTCCTGACTTTC. It is translated as CASSYGQPGANVLTF.

The chain couples TRBV7-9 to TRBJ2-1; D is ambiguous. V gave up 0 bases and J gave up 9 bases, with 12 bases separating them. From germline, CDR1 is SEHNR and CDR2 FQNEAQ (reference sequence). The CDR3 is made up of 14 amino acids. This CDR3 is CASSLASFGTEQFF. CDR3 nucleotides: TGTGCCAGCAGCTTAGCGAGTTTTGGAACTGAGCAGTTCTTC. Using reference TRBV7-9 and TRBJ2-1 for the parts outside the CDR3, the full variable domain is DTGVSQNPRHKITKRGQNVTFRCDPISEHNRLYWYRQTLGQGPEFLTYFQNEAQLEKSRLLSDRFSAERPKGSFSTLEIQRTEQGDSAMYLCASSLASFGTEQFFGPGTRLTVL.

This clone was recorded many times. The rearrangement uses TRBV19 and TRBJ2-5, with unresolved D. Per the germline V gene, CDR1 is LNHDA and CDR2 is SQIVND (reference sequence). The CDR3 has 15 amino acids. V gave up 1 base and J gave up 7 bases, with 16 bases separating them. CDR3 region: CASSIAATASWTQYF. CDR3 DNA: TGTGCCAGTAGTATAGCCGCAACAGCTTCGTGGACCCAGTACTTC.

This sequence joins TRBV9 and TRBJ2-3, with D hard to call. V lost 0 bases, J lost 6 bases, and 11 bases lay in between. The CDR3 runs to 14 residues. In germline, CDR1 is SGDLS, CDR2 YYNGEE. The CDR3 DNA follows: TGTGCCAGCAGCGTAGGCGGACCTGTTGATACGCAGTATTTT. This codes for CASSVGGPVDTQYF.

The chain employs TRBV5-1 and TRBJ1-2; D is unresolved. This CDR3 is 13 amino acids long. V dropped 5 bases and J dropped 2 bases, with 10 bases sitting between them. The V gene's germline CDR1 is SGHRS and CDR2 YFSETQ. CDR3: CASSQEGNYGYTF. The CDR3 bases are TGCGCCAGCAGTCAGGAAGGGAACTATGGCTACACCTTC.